The 29 T cell receptor beta chains given below trace back to one sample, sequenced in a study of shared clonotypes between healthy human individuals. Generated by immunoSEQ multiplex PCR, the TCRdb table keeps only in-frame clones and is missing some. The repertoire holds nearly 1,000,000 clones, approximately 80% seen once, with approximately 1.5% in the top ten. Material: memory CD4+ T cells sorted from blood. The subset: CD45RA-negative fraction. The receptors shown here come from a man between 18 and 35 years old in good health.

This chain uses TRBV29-1 with TRBJ1-2; a weak D match, TRBD1 (5 bases). Germline CDR1 is SQVTM and CDR2 is ANQGSEA. The CDR3 length is 14 residues. V was clipped by 4 bases and J by 5 bases, with 17 bases between them. This chain's CDR3 is CSVGRGGGDYGYTF. The DNA for the CDR3 is TGCAGCGTTGGAAGGGGTGGAGGTGATTATGGCTACACCTTC.

This clone has a handful of counts. The chain recombines TRBV6-5 with TRBJ1-1; D is perhaps TRBD1 (5 bases). Germline-derived CDR1 and CDR2 are MNHEY and SVGAGI. The CDR3 totals 15 residues. Trimming cost V 6 bases and J 0 bases, with 14 bases left between them. CDR3 nucleotide sequence: TGTGCCAGCAGCCGGGACTTGCAAATGAACACTGAAGCTTTCTTT. It is translated as CASSRDLQMNTEAFF.

The chain links TRBV19 to TRBJ1-4; TRBD1 might be the D (5 bases). CDR3 size: 14 residues. Between the trimmed V and J ends, which lost 6 bases and 5 bases, there was a span of 13 bases. CDR1 and CDR2 (germline): LNHDA, SQIVND (reference sequence). The CDR3 DNA reads TGTGCCAGTAGCGGTGGAGGGGCAAATGAAAAACTGTTTTTT. It specifies CASSGGGANEKLFF.

The chain uses TRBV2 and TRBJ2-3; TRBD1 or TRBD2 may be the D gene (6 bases each). The V end was cut by 6 bases, the J end by 1 base, with 11 bases between. The CDR3 contains 14 residues. Looked up from germline, CDR1 is SNHLY and CDR2 is FYNNEI. The DNA of the CDR3 is TGTGCCAGCAGCGGGGGCAAGGGCACAGATACGCAGTATTTT. It specifies CASSGGKGTDTQYF.

Details on this clone: The same CDR3 arises from other DNA sequences in this sample as well. The rearrangement links TRBV5-1 to TRBJ2-7; TRBD2 might be the D (5 bases). V was cut by 4 bases and J by 7 bases, with 12 bases left in between. Germline assignment: CDR1 SGHRS and CDR2 YFSETQ. The CDR3 sequence is 12 residues long. CDR3 coding DNA: TGCGCCAGCAGCCTAAGGACGGGAGAGCAGTACTTC. This translates into CASSLRTGEQYF.

CDR3 sequence: CASSDDRAGDSYNEQFF. In DNA form, the CDR3 reads TGTGCCAGCAGTGACGATAGAGCGGGAGACTCCTACAATGAGCAGTTCTTC. This chain connects TRBV2 to TRBJ2-1, with 8 bases lining up with TRBD2. CDR3 length equals 17 residues. V lost 3 bases, J lost 0 bases, and 7 bases stayed unmatched. Germline V gene data show CDR1 as SNHLY and CDR2 as FYNNEI.

The chain combines TRBV23-1 with TRBJ2-7, with D possibly TRBD2 on 6 matching bases. TRBV23-1 counts as an open reading frame of uncertain function. V was shortened by 2 bases and J by 5 bases, with 16 bases between the two germline ends. This CDR3 spans 15 amino acids. CDR3: CASSQPPGSENEQYF. As DNA, the CDR3 is TGCGCCAGCAGTCAACCCCCCGGGAGCGAAAACGAGCAGTACTTC.

J is TRBJ2-3 and V is TRBV7-9; 8 bases are a match to TRBD2. V shed 5 bases and J 1 base; nucleotides not matched to a gene: 2. Per the germline V gene, CDR1 is SEHNR and CDR2 is FQNEAQ (reference sequence). CDR3 length: 14 amino acids. The CDR3 reads CASSAGGGTDTQYF. Written as DNA, the CDR3 is TGTGCCAGCAGCGCGGGGGGAGGCACAGATACGCAGTATTTT.

The CDR3 spells CASQGAPKETQYF. DNA of the CDR3: TGTGCCAGCCAGGGGGCCCCAAAAGAGACCCAGTACTTC. J is TRBJ2-5 and V is TRBV14; 8 bases agree with TRBD1. This CDR3 contains 13 residues. Germline V CDR1 and CDR2: SGHDN, FVKESK. The trim removed 8 bases at V and 3 bases at J, leaving 5 bases unmatched. Drawing the rest from reference TRBV14 and TRBJ2-5, the complete variable domain is EAGVTQFPSHSVIEKGQTVTLRCDPISGHDNLYWYRRVMGKEIKFLLHFVKESKQDESGMPNNRFLAERTGGTYSTLKVQPAELEDSGVYFCASQGAPKETQYFGPGTRLLVL.

The rearrangement uses TRBV10-3 and TRBJ2-7; D is possibly TRBD2 (5 bases). CDR3 length: 11 residues. Germline CDR1 ENHRY, CDR2 SYGVKD. V lost 7 bases to trimming and J lost 3 bases, with 7 bases between them. DNA for the CDR3: TGTGCCATCACCGACTACTACGAGCAGTACTTC. It is translated as CAITDYYEQYF.

This clone appeared a few times. The chain couples TRBV5-1 to TRBJ2-6; D not certain. The CDR3 loop spans 16 amino acids. Germline V gene lookup returns CDR1 SGHRS and CDR2 YFSETQ. Trimming left V 0 bases short and J 0 bases short, with 7 bases between. The CDR3 DNA reads TGCGCCAGCAGCTTGGGCAGTCTCTCTGGGGCCAACGTCCTGACTTTC. Residues: CASSLGSLSGANVLTF.

V and J are TRBV5-6 and TRBJ1-2; the match to TRBD1 covers 8 bases. CDR3 size: 16 residues. CDR1 is SGHDT, CDR2 YYEEEE, per germline. The trim removed 0 bases at V and 7 bases at J, leaving 11 bases unmatched. CDR3 coding DNA: TGTGCCAGCAGCTTGGAATGGCGACAGGGGACTCTTGGCTACACCTTC. It encodes CASSLEWRQGTLGYTF.

The chain couples TRBV6-6 to TRBJ2-1; possibly TRBD1 for D (5 bases). This CDR3 contains 13 residues. With 7 bases removed from V and 7 bases from J, the gap between germline ends came to 14 bases. The germline CDR1 and CDR2 sequences are MNHNY and SVGAGI (reference sequence). This CDR3 reads CASTYRLGNEQFF. CDR3 DNA sequence: TGTGCCAGCACCTACAGGCTAGGGAATGAGCAGTTCTTC.

V gene TRBV5-4 combines with J gene TRBJ1-2; 9 nucleotides agree with TRBD1. The V gene end was trimmed by 4 bases and the J gene end by 8 bases; junction bases not matched to a gene: 9. This CDR3 comprises 14 residues. Looked up from germline, CDR1 is SGHNT and CDR2 is YYREEE (reference sequence). This CDR3 is CASSPDRGGFGYTF. The DNA of the CDR3 is TGTGCCAGCAGCCCCGACAGGGGGGGGTTCGGCTACACCTTC. The full variable domain, completed using reference TRBV5-4 and TRBJ1-2, is ETGVTQSPTHLIKTRGQQVTLRCSSQSGHNTVSWYQQALGQGPQFIFQYYREEENGRGNFPPRFSGLQFPNYSSELNVNALELDDSALYLCASSPDRGGFGYTFGSGTRLTVV.

The chain recombines TRBV5-6 with TRBJ2-5; 10 bases fit TRBD1. J lost 2 bases, V lost 7 bases, and 17 bases had no gene match. Germline CDR1 SGHDT, CDR2 YYEEEE. The CDR3 is 18 residues long. The DNA for the CDR3 is TGTGCCAGCCCCGACCGGGACAGGGGACTTGGGTGGCAAGAGACCCAGTACTTC. Protein: CASPDRDRGLGWQETQYF.

The chain is built from TRBV18 and TRBJ2-3; D possibly corresponds to TRBD2 (6 bases). The CDR3 spans 15 residues. Between the trimmed V and J ends, which lost 6 bases and 4 bases, there was a span of 17 bases. Germline-derived CDR1 and CDR2 are KGHSH and LQKENI. The CDR3 DNA follows: TGTGCCAGCTCGCCCCCGGGACTGGGCGCAGATACGCAGTATTTT. Its translation: CASSPPGLGADTQYF.

The CDR3 spells CASSEQAGGANYGYTF. The CDR3 DNA follows: TGTGCCAGCAGTGAACAGGCAGGGGGGGCTAACTATGGCTACACCTTC. The chain employs TRBV6-1 and TRBJ1-2, with 7 positions matching TRBD1. There are 16 residues in the CDR3. From germline, CDR1 is MNHNS and CDR2 SASEGT. V was pared by 2 bases and J by 0 bases, with 6 bases of the junction left unmatched.

The chain combines TRBV10-3 with TRBJ2-7; either TRBD1 or TRBD2 may fit D (5 bases each). The V gene lost 7 bases and the J gene lost 0 bases, with 16 bases spanning the gap. The CDR3 spans 15 residues. The germline V gene has CDR1 ENHRY and CDR2 SYGVKD. DNA for the CDR3: TGTGCCATCACCCCCGGGACCGAGAGCTCCTACGAGCAGTACTTC. It encodes CAITPGTESSYEQYF.

This clone was recorded a few times. The chain uses TRBV6-5 and TRBJ2-7, with 8 bases lining up with TRBD1. The J segment lost 2 bases and the V segment lost 2 bases, leaving 5 bases of the junction unmatched. The germline CDR1 and CDR2 sequences are MNHEY and SVGAGI. The CDR3 sequence is 15 residues long. CDR3 coding DNA: TGTGCCAGCAGTTACGTACCGGACAGGGCCTACGAGCAGTACTTC. Amino acid sequence: CASSYVPDRAYEQYF.

The rearrangement uses TRBV7-2 and TRBJ2-7; TRBD2 matches at 9 bases. V lost 5 bases and J lost 7; bases outside the gene matches: 12. Germline-derived CDR1 and CDR2 are SGHTA and FQGNSA. There are 15 residues in the CDR3. This CDR3 reads CASSPQGSSGSEQYF. In DNA form, the CDR3 reads TGTGCCAGCAGCCCCCAAGGTAGTAGCGGGAGTGAGCAGTACTTC.

V and J are TRBV15 and TRBJ2-7, with TRBD1 matching 11 bases. Germline CDR1 reads LNHNV; CDR2 reads YYDKDF (reference sequence). Trimming took 4 bases from V and 6 from J; bases not matched to a gene: 8. The CDR3 loop spans 15 amino acids. CDR3 region: CATSIRTGGQGEQYF. CDR3 DNA: TGTGCCACCAGCATCAGGACAGGGGGCCAGGGCGAGCAGTACTTC.

The chain links TRBV19 to TRBJ1-6; D ambiguous. The CDR3 runs 16 residues. CDR1 is LNHDA and CDR2 is SQIVND in the germline V gene (reference sequence). The V gene lost 7 bases and the J gene lost 8 bases, with 21 bases spanning the gap. As DNA, the CDR3 is TGTGCCAGTAAAAGGGATGGGAAGATCGGCGATTCACCCCTCCACTTT. It translates to CASKRDGKIGDSPLHF.

This clone was counted a single time. This chain uses TRBV9 with TRBJ2-3, with D possibly matching TRBD1 (6 bases). V shed 0 bases and J shed 6 bases, with 14 bases lying between them. Per germline, CDR1 SGDLS and CDR2 YYNGEE. CDR3 length: 15 residues. The CDR3 nucleotides are TGTGCCAGCAGCGTAGCTACAGGGTCGCCGGATACGCAGTATTTT. Protein sequence: CASSVATGSPDTQYF.

The chain combines TRBV5-6 with TRBJ2-7, with a tentative D call TRBD2 (6 bases). This CDR3 comprises 16 residues. The germline V gene has CDR1 SGHDT and CDR2 YYEEEE. Trimming shortened V by 1 base and J by 0 bases, and 14 bases separated the two germline ends. CDR3 loop: CASSLRSVGGSYEQYF. The DNA for the CDR3 is TGTGCCAGCAGCTTGAGGTCTGTCGGGGGCTCCTACGAGCAGTACTTC.

This clone was observed once. The rearrangement links TRBV5-4 to TRBJ2-7, with D perhaps matching TRBD1 or TRBD2 (5 bases each). The CDR3 consists of 15 residues. Germline CDR1 is SGHNT and CDR2 is YYREEE (reference sequence). V was trimmed by 3 bases and J by 2 bases, leaving 15 bases between them. The CDR3 protein is CASSSKGSGTYEQYF. DNA of the CDR3: TGTGCCAGCAGCTCTAAGGGGAGTGGGACCTACGAGCAGTACTTC.

This clone was seen once. The rearrangement uses TRBV5-6 and TRBJ2-3; 8 positions match TRBD2. The length of the CDR3 is 16 residues. V lost 2 bases and J lost 2; bases outside the gene matches: 7. Per the germline V gene, CDR1 is SGHDT and CDR2 is YYEEEE. CDR3 amino acids: CASSFMAGGPTDTQYF. Written as DNA, the CDR3 is TGTGCCAGCAGCTTCATGGCGGGGGGACCCACAGATACGCAGTATTTT. Full variable domain (rest looked up from reference TRBV5-6 and TRBJ2-3): DAGVTQSPTHLIKTRGQQVTLRCSPKSGHDTVSWYQQALGQGPQFIFQYYEEEERQRGNFPDRFSGHQFPNYSSELNVNALLLGDSALYLCASSFMAGGPTDTQYFGPGTRLTVL.

The table lists this clone with a few counts. V gene TRBV11-1 combines with J gene TRBJ2-1; D might be TRBD1 or TRBD2, each matching 6 bases. Germline V gives CDR1 SGHAT, CDR2 FQDESV (reference sequence). Trimming left V 1 base short and J 14 bases short, with 18 bases between. This CDR3 is built from 14 residues. CDR3 sequence reads: CASSLEGTRGLEFF. CDR3 coding DNA: TGTGCCAGCAGCTTAGAAGGAACACGGGGGCTCGAGTTCTTC.

The V and J genes are TRBV30 and TRBJ2-6, with D hard to call. With 2 bases removed from V and 0 bases from J, the gap between germline ends came to 11 bases. There are 16 residues in the CDR3. The germline V gene encodes CDR1 GTSNPN and CDR2 SVGIG (reference sequence). The CDR3 reads CAWSKDLGSGANVLTF. As DNA, the CDR3 is TGTGCCTGGAGTAAGGATTTAGGCTCTGGGGCCAACGTCCTGACTTTC.

With respect to this clone: At the DNA level, this CDR3 is encoded by other sequences in the same sample as well. The chain has TRBV5-1 and TRBJ1-2; perhaps TRBD1 as D (5 bases). Germline CDR1 reads SGHRS; CDR2 reads YFSETQ. Trimming pared 3 bases from V and 2 bases from J, leaving 8 bases between. This CDR3 contains 13 residues. The CDR3 is CASSSSGNYGYTF. CDR3 nucleotide sequence: TGCGCCAGCAGCTCGTCAGGGAACTATGGCTACACCTTC.